This T cell receptor beta chain was documented in a study of blood T cells in healthy people across ages. Study findings and constraints: Estimates based on one million T cells were treated as lower bounds. Naive and antigen-experienced cells could not be conclusively compared, given unsorted PBMCs.

Primed by a sample-barcoded 5' primer and a J-beta primer mix, a second PCR proceeded for 7 to 11 cycles. MiXCR, applied by TCRdb to the 5' RACE reads, yields one record per CDR3 protein. The profile covers around 820,000 distinct CDR3 sequences, with more than 20% appearing a single time and under 4.5% taken by the ten largest. Germline-derived CDR1 and CDR2 are SQVTM and ANQGSEA. V shed 7 bases and J shed 0 bases, with 9 bases lying between them. This CDR3 contains 13 residues. This clonotype was counted ten times or more. Antigen specificity is unknown. This same sample was also taken into another study, of T cells of mothers and their children. This second study says: Once extracted, all RNA went into cDNA synthesis at about 1.5 ug per 15 ul. The search for persistent microchimeric T cell clones detected none.

The V and J genes are TRBV29-1 and TRBJ1-4, with no clear D. Sample: blood. The clonotype was recovered from a boy younger than 18 in good health. The DNA of the CDR3 is TGCAGCGGGAAGAAAGCAACTAATGAAAAACTGTTTTTT. Protein: CSGKKATNEKLFF.